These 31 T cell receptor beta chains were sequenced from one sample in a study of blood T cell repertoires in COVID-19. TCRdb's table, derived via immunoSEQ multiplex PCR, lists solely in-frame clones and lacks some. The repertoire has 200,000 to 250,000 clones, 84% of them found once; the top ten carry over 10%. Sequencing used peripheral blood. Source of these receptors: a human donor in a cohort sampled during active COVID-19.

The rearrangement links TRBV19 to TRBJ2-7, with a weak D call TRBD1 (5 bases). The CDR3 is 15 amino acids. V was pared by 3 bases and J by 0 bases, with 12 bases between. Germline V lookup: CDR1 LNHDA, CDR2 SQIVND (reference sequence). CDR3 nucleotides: TGTGCCAGTAGTATGGCCCACAGGTCCTCCTACGAGCAGTACTTC. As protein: CASSMAHRSSYEQYF.

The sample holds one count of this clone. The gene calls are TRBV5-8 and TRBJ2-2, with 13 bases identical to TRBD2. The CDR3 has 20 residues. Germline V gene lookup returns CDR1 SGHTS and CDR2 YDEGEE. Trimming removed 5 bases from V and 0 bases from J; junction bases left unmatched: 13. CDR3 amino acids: CASSFVWTSGSPTNTGELFF. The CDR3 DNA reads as TGTGCCAGCAGTTTCGTTTGGACTAGCGGGAGCCCTACGAACACCGGGGAGCTGTTTTTT.

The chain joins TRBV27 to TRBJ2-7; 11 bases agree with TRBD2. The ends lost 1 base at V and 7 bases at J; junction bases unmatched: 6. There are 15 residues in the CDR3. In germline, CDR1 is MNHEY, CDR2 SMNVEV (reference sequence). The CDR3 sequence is CASSLFRTSGREQYF. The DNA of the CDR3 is TGTGCCAGCAGTTTATTTCGGACTAGCGGGCGGGAGCAGTACTTC.

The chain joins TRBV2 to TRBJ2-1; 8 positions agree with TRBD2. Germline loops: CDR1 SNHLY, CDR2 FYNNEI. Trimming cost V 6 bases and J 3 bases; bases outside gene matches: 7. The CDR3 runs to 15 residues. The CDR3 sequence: CASRDLAGNYNEQFF. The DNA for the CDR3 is TGTGCCAGCAGGGACCTAGCGGGCAACTACAATGAGCAGTTCTTC.

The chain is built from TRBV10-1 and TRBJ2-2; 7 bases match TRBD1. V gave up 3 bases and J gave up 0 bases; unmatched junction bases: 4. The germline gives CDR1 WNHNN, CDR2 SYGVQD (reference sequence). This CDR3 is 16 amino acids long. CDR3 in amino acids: CASSDLGTANTGELFF. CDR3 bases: TGCGCCAGCAGTGATTTGGGGACAGCGAACACCGGGGAGCTGTTTTTT.

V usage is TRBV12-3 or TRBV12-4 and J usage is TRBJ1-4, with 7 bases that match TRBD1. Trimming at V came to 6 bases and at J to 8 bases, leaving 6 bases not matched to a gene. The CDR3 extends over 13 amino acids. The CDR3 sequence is CASRGQLGEKLFF. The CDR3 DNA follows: TGTGCCAGCAGGGGACAGCTAGGGGAAAAACTGTTTTTT.

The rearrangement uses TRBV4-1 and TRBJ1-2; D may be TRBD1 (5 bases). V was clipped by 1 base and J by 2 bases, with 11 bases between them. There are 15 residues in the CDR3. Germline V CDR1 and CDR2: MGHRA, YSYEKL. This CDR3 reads CASSQVPTENYGYTF. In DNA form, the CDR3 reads TGCGCCAGCAGCCAAGTTCCGACAGAGAACTATGGCTACACCTTC.

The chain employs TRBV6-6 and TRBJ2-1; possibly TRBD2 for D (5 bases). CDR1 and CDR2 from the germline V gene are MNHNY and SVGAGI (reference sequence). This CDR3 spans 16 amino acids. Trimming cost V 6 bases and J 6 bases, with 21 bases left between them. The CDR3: CASSGTGYPGSNEQFF. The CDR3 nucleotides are TGTGCCAGCAGCGGAACGGGCTACCCGGGAAGCAATGAGCAGTTCTTC.

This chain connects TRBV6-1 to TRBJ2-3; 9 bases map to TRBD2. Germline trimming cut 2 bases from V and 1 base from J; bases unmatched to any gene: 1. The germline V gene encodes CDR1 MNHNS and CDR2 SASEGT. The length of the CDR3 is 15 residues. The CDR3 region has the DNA TGTGCCAGCAGTGAAATAGCGGGGGGCACAGATACGCAGTATTTT. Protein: CASSEIAGGTDTQYF.

The CDR3 sequence: CASSTAGYEAFF. CDR3 DNA: TGTGCCAGCAGCACTGCAGGGTACGAAGCTTTCTTT. The chain couples TRBV7-9 to TRBJ1-1; a weak D match, TRBD1 (5 bases). This CDR3 has 12 residues. V was cut by 5 bases and J by 8 bases, with 12 bases left in between. Germline values: CDR1 SEHNR, CDR2 FQNEAQ (reference sequence).

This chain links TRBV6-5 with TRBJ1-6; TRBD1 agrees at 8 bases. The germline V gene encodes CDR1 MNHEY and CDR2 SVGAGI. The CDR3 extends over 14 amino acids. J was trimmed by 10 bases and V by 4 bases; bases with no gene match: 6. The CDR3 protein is CASSSDREGSPLHF. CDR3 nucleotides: TGTGCCAGCAGTTCGGACAGGGAAGGGTCACCCCTCCACTTT.

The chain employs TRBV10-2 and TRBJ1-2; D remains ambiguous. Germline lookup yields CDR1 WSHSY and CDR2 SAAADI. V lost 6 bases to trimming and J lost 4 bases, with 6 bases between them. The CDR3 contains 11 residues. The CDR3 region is CASSGVYGYTF. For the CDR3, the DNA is TGCGCCAGCAGCGGTGTCTATGGCTACACCTTC.

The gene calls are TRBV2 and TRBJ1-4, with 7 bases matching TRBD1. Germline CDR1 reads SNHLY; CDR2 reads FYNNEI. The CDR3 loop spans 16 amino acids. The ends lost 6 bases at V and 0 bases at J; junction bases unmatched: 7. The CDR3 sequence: CASSSDRVTTNEKLFF. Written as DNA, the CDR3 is TGTGCCAGCAGCTCAGACAGGGTTACAACTAATGAAAAACTGTTTTTT.

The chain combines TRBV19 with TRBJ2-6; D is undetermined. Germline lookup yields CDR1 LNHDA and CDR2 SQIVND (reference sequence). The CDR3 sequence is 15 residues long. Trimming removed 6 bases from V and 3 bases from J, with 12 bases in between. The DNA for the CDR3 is TGTGCCAGTAGGCCCGCTGCAGGTGGGGCCAACGTCCTGACTTTC. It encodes CASRPAAGGANVLTF.

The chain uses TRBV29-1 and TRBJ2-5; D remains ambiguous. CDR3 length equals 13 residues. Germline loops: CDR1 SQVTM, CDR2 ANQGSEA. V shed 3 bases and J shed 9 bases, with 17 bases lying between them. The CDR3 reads CSVDAASLVAQYF. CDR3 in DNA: TGCAGCGTTGACGCGGCAAGTCTTGTGGCCCAGTACTTC.

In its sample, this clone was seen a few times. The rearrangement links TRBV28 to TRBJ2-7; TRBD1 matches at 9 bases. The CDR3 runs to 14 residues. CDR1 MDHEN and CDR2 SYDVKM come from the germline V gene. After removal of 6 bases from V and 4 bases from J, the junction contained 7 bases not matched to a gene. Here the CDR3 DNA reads TGTGCCAGCAGATACGGGACAGGGACATACGAGCAGTACTTC. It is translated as CASRYGTGTYEQYF.

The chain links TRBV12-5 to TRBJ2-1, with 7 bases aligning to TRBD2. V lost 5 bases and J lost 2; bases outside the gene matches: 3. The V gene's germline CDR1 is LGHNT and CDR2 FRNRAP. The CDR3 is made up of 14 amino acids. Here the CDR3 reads CASGPGGTYNEQFF. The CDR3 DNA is TGTGCTAGTGGTCCGGGAGGTACCTACAATGAGCAGTTCTTC.

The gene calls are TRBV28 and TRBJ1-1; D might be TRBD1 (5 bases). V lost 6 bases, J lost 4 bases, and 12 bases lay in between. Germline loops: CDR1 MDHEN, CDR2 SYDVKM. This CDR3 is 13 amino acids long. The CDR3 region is CASSVGVRTEAFF. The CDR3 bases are TGTGCCAGCAGCGTAGGGGTTCGCACTGAAGCTTTCTTT.

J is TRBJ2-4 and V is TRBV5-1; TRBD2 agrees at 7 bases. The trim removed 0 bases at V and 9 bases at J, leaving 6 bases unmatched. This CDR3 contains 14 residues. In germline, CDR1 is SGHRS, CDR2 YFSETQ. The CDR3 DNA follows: TGCGCCAGCAGCTTGGCCGCTAGCGGTGGCATTCAGTACTTC. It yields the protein CASSLAASGGIQYF.

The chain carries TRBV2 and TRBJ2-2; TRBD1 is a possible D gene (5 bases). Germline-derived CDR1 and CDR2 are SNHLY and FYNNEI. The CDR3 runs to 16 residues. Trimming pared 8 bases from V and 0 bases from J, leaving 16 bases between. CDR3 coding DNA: TGTGCCAGCGGGTGGGGCAGGGCCACGAACACCGGGGAGCTGTTTTTT. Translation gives CASGWGRATNTGELFF.

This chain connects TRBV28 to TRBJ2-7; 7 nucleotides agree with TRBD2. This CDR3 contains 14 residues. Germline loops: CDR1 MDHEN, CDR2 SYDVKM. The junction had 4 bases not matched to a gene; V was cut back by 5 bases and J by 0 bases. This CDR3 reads CASSPGGGSYEQYF. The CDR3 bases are TGTGCCAGCAGTCCAGGCGGGGGCTCCTACGAGCAGTACTTC.

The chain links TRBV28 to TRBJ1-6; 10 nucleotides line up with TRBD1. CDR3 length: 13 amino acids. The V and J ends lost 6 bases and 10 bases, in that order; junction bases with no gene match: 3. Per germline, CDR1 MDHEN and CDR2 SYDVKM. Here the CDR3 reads CASRGTGVSPLHF. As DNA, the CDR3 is TGTGCCAGCAGGGGGACAGGGGTCTCACCCCTCCACTTT.

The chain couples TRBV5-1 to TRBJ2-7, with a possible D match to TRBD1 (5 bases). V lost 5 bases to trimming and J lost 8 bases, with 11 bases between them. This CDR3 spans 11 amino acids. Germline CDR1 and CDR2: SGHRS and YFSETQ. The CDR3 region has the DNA TGCGCCAGCAGAGCTCAGGGCAAGCAGTACTTC. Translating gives CASRAQGKQYF.

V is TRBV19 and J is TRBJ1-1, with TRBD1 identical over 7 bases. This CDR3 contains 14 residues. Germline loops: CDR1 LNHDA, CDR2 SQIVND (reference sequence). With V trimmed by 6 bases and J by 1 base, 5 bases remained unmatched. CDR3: CASSMTGTNTEAFF. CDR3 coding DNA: TGTGCCAGTAGCATGACAGGGACGAACACTGAAGCTTTCTTT.

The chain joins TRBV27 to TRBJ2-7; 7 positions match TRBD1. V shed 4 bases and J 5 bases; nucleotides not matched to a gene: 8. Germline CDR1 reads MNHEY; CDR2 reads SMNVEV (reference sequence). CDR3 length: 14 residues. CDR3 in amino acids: CASSSPGTAHEQYF. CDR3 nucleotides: TGTGCCAGCAGTTCCCCCGGGACAGCACACGAGCAGTACTTC.

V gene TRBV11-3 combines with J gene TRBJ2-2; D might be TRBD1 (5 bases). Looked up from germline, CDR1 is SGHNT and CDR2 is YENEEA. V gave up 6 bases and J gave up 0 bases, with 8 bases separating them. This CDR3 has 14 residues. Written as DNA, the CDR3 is TGTGCCAGCAGTCGACAGTCGAACACCGGGGAGCTGTTTTTT. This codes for CASSRQSNTGELFF.

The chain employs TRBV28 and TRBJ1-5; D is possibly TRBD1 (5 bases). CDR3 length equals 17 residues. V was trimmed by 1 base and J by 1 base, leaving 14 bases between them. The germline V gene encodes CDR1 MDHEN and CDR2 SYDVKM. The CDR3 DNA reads TGTGCCAGCAGTTTATCCATAATCAGGGTAAGCAATCAGCCCCAGCATTTT. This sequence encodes CASSLSIIRVSNQPQHF.

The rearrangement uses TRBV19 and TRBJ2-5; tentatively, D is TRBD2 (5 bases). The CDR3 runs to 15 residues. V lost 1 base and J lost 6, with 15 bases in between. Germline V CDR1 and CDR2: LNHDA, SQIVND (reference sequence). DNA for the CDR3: TGTGCCAGTAGTATAGGGGGAGTCGTCTCTAAGACCCAGTACTTC. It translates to CASSIGGVVSKTQYF.

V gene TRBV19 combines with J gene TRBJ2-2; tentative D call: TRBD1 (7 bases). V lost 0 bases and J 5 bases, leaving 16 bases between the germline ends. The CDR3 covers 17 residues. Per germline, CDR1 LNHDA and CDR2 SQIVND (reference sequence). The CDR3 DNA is TGTGCCAGTAGTATAGATAGGAGGGGGCTGAGAACCGGGGAGCTGTTTTTT. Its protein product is CASSIDRRGLRTGELFF.

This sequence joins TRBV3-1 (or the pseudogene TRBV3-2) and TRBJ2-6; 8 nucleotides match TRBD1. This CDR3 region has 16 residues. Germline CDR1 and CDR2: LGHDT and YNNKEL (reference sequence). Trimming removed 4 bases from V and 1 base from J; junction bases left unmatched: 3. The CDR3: CASSLTGGSGANVLTF. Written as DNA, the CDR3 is TGTGCCAGCAGCCTTACAGGGGGTTCTGGGGCCAACGTCCTGACTTTC.

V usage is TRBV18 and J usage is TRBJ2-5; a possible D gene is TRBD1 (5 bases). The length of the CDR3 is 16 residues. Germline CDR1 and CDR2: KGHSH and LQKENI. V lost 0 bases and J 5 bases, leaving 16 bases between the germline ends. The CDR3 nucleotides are TGTGCCAGCTCACCACCGCGCAGGGTTTATGGGGAGACCCAGTACTTC. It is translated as CASSPPRRVYGETQYF.